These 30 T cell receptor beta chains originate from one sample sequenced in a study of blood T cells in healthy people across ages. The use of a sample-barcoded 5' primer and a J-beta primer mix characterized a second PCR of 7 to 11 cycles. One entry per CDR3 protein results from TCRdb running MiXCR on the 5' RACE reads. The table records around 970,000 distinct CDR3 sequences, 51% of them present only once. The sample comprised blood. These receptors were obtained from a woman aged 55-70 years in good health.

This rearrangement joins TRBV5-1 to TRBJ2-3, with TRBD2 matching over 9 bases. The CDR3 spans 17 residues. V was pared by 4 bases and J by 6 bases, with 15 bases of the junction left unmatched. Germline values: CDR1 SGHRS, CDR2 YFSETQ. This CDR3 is CASSPRRWSGRTDTQYF. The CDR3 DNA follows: TGCGCCAGCAGCCCGCGACGGTGGAGCGGGAGGACGGATACGCAGTATTTT.

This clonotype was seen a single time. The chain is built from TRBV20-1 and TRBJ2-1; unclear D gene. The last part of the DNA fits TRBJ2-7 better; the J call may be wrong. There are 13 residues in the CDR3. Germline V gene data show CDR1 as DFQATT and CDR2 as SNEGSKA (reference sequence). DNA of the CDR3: TGCAGTGCTAGGGAGAGACCCTACAATGAGCAGTACTTC. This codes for CSARERPYNEQYF.

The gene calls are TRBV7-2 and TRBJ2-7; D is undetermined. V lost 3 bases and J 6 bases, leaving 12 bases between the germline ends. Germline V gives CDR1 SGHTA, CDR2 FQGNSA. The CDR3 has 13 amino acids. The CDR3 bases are TGTGCCAGCAGCTTCGATATCGGTAGCGAGCAGTACTTC. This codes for CASSFDIGSEQYF.

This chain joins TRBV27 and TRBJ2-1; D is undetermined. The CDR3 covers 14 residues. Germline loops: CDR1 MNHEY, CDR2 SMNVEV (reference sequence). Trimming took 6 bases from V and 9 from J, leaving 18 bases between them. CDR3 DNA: TGTGCCAGCAGGATATTGTCGCAGGAGTCTGAGCAGTTCTTC. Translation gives CASRILSQESEQFF.

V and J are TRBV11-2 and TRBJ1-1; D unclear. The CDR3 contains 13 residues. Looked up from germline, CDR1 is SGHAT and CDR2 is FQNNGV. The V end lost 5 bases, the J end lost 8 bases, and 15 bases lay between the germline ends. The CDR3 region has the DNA TGTGCCAGCAGCCCTCCCTCGGTTAGCGAAGCTTTCTTT. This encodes CASSPPSVSEAFF.

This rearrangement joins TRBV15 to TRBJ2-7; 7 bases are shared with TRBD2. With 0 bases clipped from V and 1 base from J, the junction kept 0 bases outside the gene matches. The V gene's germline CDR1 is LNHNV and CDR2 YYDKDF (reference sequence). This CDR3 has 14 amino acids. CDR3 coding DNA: TGTGCCACCAGCAGAGAGCGGGAGTCCTACGAGCAGTACTTC. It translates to CATSRERESYEQYF.

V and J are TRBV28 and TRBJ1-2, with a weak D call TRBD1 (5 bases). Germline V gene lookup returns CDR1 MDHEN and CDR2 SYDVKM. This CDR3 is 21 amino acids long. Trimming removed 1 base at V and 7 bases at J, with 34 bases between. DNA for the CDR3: TGTGCCAGCAGTTTATCAGGTCTGAAATGCGGGACCGACGGATTGGAGTGTGGCTACACCTTC. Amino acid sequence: CASSLSGLKCGTDGLECGYTF.

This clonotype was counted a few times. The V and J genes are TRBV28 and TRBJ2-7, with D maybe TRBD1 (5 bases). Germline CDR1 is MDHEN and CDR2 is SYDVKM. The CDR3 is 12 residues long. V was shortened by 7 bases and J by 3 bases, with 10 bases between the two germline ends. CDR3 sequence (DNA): TGTGCCAGCACAGGGTTAGTCTACGAGCAGTACTTC. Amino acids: CASTGLVYEQYF.

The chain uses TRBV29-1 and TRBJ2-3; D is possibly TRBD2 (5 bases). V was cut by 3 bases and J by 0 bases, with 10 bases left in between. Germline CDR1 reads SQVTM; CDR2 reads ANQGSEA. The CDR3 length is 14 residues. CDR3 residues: CSVDVDLSTDTQYF. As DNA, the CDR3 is TGCAGCGTTGATGTGGACTTAAGCACAGATACGCAGTATTTT.

As DNA, the CDR3 is TGCGCCAGCAGCCCACAGGGGGCCTTGGTCTATGGCTACACCTTC. Its translation: CASSPQGALVYGYTF. The V and J genes are TRBV4-1 and TRBJ1-2, with 9 bases identical to TRBD1. Unmatched junction bases numbered 7, after V lost 4 bases and J lost 4 bases. Germline CDR1 and CDR2: MGHRA and YSYEKL. The CDR3 length is 15 residues.

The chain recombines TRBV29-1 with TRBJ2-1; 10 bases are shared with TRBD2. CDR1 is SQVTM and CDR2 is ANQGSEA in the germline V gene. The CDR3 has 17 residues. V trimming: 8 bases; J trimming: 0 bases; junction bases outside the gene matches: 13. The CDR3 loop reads CSPTPASGGSSYNEQFF. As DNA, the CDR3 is TGCAGCCCTACTCCTGCTAGCGGGGGAAGCTCCTACAATGAGCAGTTCTTC.

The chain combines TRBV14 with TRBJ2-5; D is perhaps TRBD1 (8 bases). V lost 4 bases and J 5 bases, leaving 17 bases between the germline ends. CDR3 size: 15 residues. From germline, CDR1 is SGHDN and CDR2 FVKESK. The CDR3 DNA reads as TGTGCCAGCAGCCCCTATGACAGGGGAGGGGAGACCCAGTACTTC. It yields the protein CASSPYDRGGETQYF.

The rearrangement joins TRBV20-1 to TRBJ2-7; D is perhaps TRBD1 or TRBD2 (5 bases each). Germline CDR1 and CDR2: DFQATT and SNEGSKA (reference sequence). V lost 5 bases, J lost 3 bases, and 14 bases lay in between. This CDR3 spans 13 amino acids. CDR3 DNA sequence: TGCAGTGCTGCTCACGGGACCATCTACGAGCAGTACTTC. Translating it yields CSAAHGTIYEQYF.

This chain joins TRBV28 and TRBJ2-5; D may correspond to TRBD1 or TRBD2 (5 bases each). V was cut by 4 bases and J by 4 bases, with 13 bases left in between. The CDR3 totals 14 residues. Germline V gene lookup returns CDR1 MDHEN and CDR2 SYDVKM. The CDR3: CASSSPPGTETQYF. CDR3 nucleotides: TGTGCCAGCAGTTCCCCACCCGGGACAGAGACCCAGTACTTC.

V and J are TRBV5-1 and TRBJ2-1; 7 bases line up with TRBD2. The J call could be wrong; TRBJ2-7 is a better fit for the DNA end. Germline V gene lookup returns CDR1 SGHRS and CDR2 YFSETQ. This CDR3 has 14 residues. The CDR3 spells CASSLGLAVNEQYF. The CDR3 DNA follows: TGCGCCAGCAGCTTGGGGCTAGCGGTGAATGAGCAGTACTTC.

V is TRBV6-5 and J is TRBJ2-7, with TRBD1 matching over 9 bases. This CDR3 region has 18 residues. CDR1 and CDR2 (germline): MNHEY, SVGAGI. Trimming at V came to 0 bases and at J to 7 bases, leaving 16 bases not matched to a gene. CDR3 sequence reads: CASSYSKTGQGKLYEQYF. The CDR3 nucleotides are TGTGCCAGCAGTTACTCGAAAACGGGACAGGGAAAACTATATGAGCAGTACTTC.

The CDR3 DNA sequence: TGCAGCGTTGTCGGACTAGCGGGAGGGGTCGGAGAGACCCAGTACTTC. Translation: CSVVGLAGGVGETQYF. The V call is TRBV29-1, the J call TRBJ2-5, with TRBD2 identical over 15 bases. The CDR3 runs 16 residues. V shed 4 bases, J shed 4 bases, and the junction held 7 bases outside the gene matches. Germline V CDR1 and CDR2: SQVTM, ANQGSEA.

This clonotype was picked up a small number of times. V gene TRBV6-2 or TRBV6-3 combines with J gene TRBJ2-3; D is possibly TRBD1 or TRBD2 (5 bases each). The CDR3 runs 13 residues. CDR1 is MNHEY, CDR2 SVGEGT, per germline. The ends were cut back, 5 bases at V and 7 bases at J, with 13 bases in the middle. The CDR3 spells CASSTGTVYTQYF. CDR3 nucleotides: TGTGCCAGCAGTACCGGGACGGTGTATACGCAGTATTTT.

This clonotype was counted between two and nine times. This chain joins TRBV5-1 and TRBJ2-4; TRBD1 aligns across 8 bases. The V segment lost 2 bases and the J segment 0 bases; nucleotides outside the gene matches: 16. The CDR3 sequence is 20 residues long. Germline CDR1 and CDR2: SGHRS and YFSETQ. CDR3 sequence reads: CASSFVPDRVVDLAKNIQYF. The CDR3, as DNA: TGCGCCAGCAGCTTTGTGCCGGACAGGGTCGTAGACTTAGCCAAAAACATTCAGTACTTC.

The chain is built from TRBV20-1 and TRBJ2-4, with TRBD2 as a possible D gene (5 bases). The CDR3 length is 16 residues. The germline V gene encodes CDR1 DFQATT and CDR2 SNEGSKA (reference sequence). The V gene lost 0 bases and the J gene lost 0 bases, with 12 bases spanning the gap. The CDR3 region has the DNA TGCAGTGCTAGAGATTCCGGGGAGAAAGCCAAAAACATTCAGTACTTC. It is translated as CSARDSGEKAKNIQYF.

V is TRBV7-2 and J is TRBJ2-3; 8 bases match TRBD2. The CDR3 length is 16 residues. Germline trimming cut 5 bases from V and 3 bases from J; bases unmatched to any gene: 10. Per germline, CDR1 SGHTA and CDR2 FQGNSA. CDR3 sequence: CASSPGGVRDTDTQYF. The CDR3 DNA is TGTGCCAGCAGCCCGGGGGGGGTCAGGGATACAGATACGCAGTATTTT.

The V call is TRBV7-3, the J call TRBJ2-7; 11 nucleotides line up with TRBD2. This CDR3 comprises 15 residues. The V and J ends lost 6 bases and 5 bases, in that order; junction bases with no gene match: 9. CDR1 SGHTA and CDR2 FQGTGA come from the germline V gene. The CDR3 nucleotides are TGTGCCAGCAGTCCCACTAGCGGGGGAACCCACGAGCAGTACTTC. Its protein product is CASSPTSGGTHEQYF.

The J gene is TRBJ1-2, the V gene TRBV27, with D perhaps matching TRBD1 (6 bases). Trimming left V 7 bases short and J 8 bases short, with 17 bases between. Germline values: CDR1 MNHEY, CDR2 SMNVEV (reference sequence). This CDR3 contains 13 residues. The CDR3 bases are TGTGCCAGCACCCCGGGACACTCCGGGGGCTACACCTTC. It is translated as CASTPGHSGGYTF.

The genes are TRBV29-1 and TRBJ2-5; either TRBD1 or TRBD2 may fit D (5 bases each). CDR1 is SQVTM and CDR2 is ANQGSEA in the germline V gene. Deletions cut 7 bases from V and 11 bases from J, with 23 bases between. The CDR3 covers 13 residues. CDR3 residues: CSAGTETYNEQYF. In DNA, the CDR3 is TGCAGCGCGGGGACGGAGACTTACAATGAGCAGTACTTC. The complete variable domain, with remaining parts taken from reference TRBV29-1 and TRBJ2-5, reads SAVISQKPSRDICQRGTSLTIQCQVDSQVTMMFWYRQQPGQSLTLIATANQGSEATYESGFVIDKFPISRPNLTFSTLTVSNMSPEDSSIYLCSAGTETYNEQYFGPGTRLLVL.

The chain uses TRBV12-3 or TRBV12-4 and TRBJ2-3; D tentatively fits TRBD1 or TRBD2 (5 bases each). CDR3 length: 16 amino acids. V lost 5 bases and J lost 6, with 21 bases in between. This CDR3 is CASSLDLGRRRDTQYF. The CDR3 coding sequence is TGTGCCAGCAGTCTAGATTTGGGACGGCGGCGGGATACGCAGTATTTT.

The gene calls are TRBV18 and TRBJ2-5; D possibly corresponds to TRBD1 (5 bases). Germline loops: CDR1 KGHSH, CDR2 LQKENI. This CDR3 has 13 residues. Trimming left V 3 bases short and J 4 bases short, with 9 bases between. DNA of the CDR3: TGTGCCAGCTCACCGACAGAAAGAGAGACCCAGTACTTC. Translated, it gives CASSPTERETQYF.

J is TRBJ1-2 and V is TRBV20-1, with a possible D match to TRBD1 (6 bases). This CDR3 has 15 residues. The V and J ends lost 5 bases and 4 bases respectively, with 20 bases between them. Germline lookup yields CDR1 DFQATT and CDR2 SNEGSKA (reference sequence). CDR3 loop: CSASSVHTGLYGYTF. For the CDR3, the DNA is TGCAGTGCTTCGAGCGTTCATACAGGGCTCTATGGCTACACCTTC.

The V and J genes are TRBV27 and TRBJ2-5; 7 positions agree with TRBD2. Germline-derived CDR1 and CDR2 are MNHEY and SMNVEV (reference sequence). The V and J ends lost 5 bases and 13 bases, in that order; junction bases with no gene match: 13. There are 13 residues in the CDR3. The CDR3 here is CASSATSEDERYF. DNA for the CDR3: TGTGCCAGCAGTGCCACTAGCGAGGATGAGCGGTACTTC.

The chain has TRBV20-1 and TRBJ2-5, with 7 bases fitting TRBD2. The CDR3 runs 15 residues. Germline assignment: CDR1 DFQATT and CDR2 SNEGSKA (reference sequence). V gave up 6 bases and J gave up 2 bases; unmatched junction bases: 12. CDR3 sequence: CSAKTGTIPQETQYF. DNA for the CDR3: TGCAGTGCGAAAACCGGGACTATCCCACAAGAGACCCAGTACTTC.

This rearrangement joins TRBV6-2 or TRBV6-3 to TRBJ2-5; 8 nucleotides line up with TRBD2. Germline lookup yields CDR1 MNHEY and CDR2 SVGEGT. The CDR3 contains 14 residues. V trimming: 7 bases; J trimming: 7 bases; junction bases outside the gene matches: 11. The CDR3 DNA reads TGTGCCAGCACCAATCGGGCCGCGGGGGGGACCCAGTACTTC. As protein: CASTNRAAGGTQYF.